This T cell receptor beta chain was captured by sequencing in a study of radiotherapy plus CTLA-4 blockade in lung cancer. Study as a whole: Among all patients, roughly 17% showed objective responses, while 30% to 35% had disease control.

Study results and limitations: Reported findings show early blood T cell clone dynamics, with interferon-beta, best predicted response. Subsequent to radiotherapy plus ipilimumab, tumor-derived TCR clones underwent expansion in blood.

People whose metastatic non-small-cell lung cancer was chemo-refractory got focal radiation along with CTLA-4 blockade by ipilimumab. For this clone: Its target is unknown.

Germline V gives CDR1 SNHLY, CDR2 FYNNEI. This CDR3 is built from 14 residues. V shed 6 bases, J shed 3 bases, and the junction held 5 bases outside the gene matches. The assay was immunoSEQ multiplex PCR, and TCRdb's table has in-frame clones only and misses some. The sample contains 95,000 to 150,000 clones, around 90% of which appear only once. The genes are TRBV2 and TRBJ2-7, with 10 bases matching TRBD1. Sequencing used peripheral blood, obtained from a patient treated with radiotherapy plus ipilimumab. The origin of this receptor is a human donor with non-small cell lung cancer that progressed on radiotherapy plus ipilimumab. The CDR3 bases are TGTGCCAGCAGCCCCGGGACAGGGGACTACGAGCAGTACTTC. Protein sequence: CASSPGTGDYEQYF.